Listed here is a single TCR beta chain. This entry belongs to a study of blood T cell repertoires in COVID-19. The method was immunoSEQ multiplex PCR; TCRdb's version includes in-frame clones alone and lacks a portion of them. Among about 190,000 clones listed, 90% were seen once. The CDR3 has 12 amino acids. V lost 5 bases, J lost 10 bases, and 5 bases stayed unmatched. Germline V gene data show CDR1 as SEHNR and CDR2 as FQNEAQ (reference sequence). The sequencing sample was made of peripheral blood. The TCR comes from a man in his fifties or sixties with acute or convalescent COVID-19. This chain links TRBV7-9 with TRBJ2-1; 7 nucleotides align to TRBD2. CDR3 DNA sequence: TGTGCCAGCAGCCCAAAGACTAGCGAGCAGTTCTTC. It specifies CASSPKTSEQFF.